This TCR beta chain was sequenced in a study of T-cell reconstitution after alpha-beta-depleted transplantation in children. This CDR3 is 13 amino acids long. Between the trimmed V and J ends, which lost 6 bases and 6 bases, there was a span of 15 bases. Germline CDR1 is SQVTM and CDR2 is ANQGSEA. Unique molecular identifiers were incorporated during preparation of the TCRbeta library. From the PCR reads, TCRdb called clonotypes with MiXCR, one entry per CDR3 protein. The data contain approximately 490,000 distinct CDR3 sequences, around 12% of them singletons. This clonotype was observed at least ten times.

The genes are TRBV29-1 and TRBJ2-1; a possible D gene is TRBD1 (5 bases). Sequences were derived from PBMCs from the stem cell graft donor, sampled from the stem cell graft. This clonotype originated in a human donor who donated a stem cell graft to a child with combined immunodeficiency. CDR3 in DNA: TGCAGCGTCTGGGGCCGCCGAAGCAATGAGCAGTTCTTC. Residues: CSVWGRRSNEQFF.